One and the same sample provided the 9 T cell receptor beta chains below, sequenced in a study of shared clonotypes between healthy human individuals. Sequencing used immunoSEQ multiplex PCR; TCRdb keeps in-frame clones, though not all of them. The sample yields about 1.5 million clones, around 98% seen once. The sample was naive CD4+ T cells sorted from blood. Subset indicated: CD45RA+ positively selected. Receptor source: a man aged 30 to 45 in good health.

This chain links TRBV5-6 with TRBJ2-3; tentatively, D is TRBD1 or TRBD2 (5 bases each). CDR1 and CDR2 (germline): SGHDT, YYEEEE. This CDR3 comprises 13 residues. V lost 6 bases and J 2 bases, leaving 10 bases between the germline ends. In DNA, the CDR3 is TGTGCCAGCACCTCCGGGACCACAGATACGCAGTATTTT. Translating gives CASTSGTTDTQYF.

This rearrangement joins TRBV7-2 to TRBJ2-6; D uncertain. The germline V and J ends were trimmed by 5 bases and 2 bases, with 4 bases remaining between them. The CDR3 runs 13 residues. Germline CDR1 is SGHTA and CDR2 is FQGNSA. CDR3: CASSTAGANVLTF. CDR3 sequence (DNA): TGTGCCAGCAGCACGGCTGGGGCCAACGTCCTGACTTTC.

V usage is TRBV30 and J usage is TRBJ1-5; D possibly corresponds to TRBD1 (5 bases). Germline V gene lookup returns CDR1 GTSNPN and CDR2 SVGIG (reference sequence). The CDR3 length is 13 residues. V dropped 0 bases and J dropped 7 bases, with 10 bases sitting between them. CDR3 in amino acids: CAWSVGVDQPQHF. DNA of the CDR3: TGTGCCTGGAGTGTAGGGGTTGACCAGCCCCAGCATTTT.

This chain connects TRBV5-1 to TRBJ2-1; either TRBD1 or TRBD2 may fit D (6 bases each). This CDR3 has 13 residues. V was clipped by 7 bases and J by 10 bases, with 18 bases between them. Germline CDR1 SGHRS, CDR2 YFSETQ. The CDR3 region is CASYDRRVEEQFF. CDR3 sequence (DNA): TGCGCCAGCTACGACAGGAGGGTAGAAGAGCAGTTCTTC.

The V gene is TRBV7-9, the J gene TRBJ2-3; unclear D gene. V lost 2 bases, J lost 3 bases, and 9 bases lay in between. Germline V lookup: CDR1 SEHNR, CDR2 FQNEAQ (reference sequence). This CDR3 is built from 14 residues. CDR3 in DNA: TGTGCCAGCAGCTTATCAGCGCTTACAGATACGCAGTATTTT. Protein: CASSLSALTDTQYF. Full variable domain (outside the CDR3, taken from reference TRBV7-9 and TRBJ2-3): DTGVSQNPRHKITKRGQNVTFRCDPISEHNRLYWYRQTLGQGPEFLTYFQNEAQLEKSRLLSDRFSAERPKGSFSTLEIQRTEQGDSAMYLCASSLSALTDTQYFGPGTRLTVL.

This chain uses TRBV7-2 with TRBJ1-5, with D tentatively TRBD1 (6 bases). The length of the CDR3 is 15 residues. Trimming shortened V by 4 bases and J by 3 bases, and 13 bases separated the two germline ends. Germline V gene sequence: CDR1 SGHTA, CDR2 FQGNSA. DNA for the CDR3: TGTGCCAGCAGCTACGGACAGAGCTACAATCAGCCCCAGCATTTT. Encoded protein: CASSYGQSYNQPQHF.

Note on this clone: The sample has other DNA sequences that encode this CDR3 too. This chain uses TRBV18 with TRBJ1-5; D is undetermined. V lost 2 bases and J lost 6, with 8 bases in between. CDR3 length: 13 amino acids. Germline V CDR1 and CDR2: KGHSH, LQKENI. CDR3 sequence (DNA): TGTGCCAGCTCACCATTAGAAGGTCAGCCCCAGCATTTT. It codes for CASSPLEGQPQHF.

This sequence joins TRBV28 and TRBJ1-2; no firm D call. CDR1 and CDR2 from the germline V gene are MDHEN and SYDVKM. The CDR3 length is 12 residues. This CDR3 is CASLLRNYGYTF. The CDR3 nucleotides are TGTGCATCGCTTCTTAGGAACTATGGCTACACCTTC.

The count of this clone is one. The rearrangement links TRBV10-1 to TRBJ2-2; 10 positions match TRBD2. Germline CDR1 reads WNHNN; CDR2 reads SYGVQD (reference sequence). Trimming removed 8 bases from V and 6 bases from J; junction bases left unmatched: 3. CDR3 length: 13 residues. The DNA of the CDR3 is TGCGCCAGCTCAAGCGGGAGGGCCGGGGAGCTGTTTTTT. Translated, it gives CASSSGRAGELFF.